This passage covers 21 T cell receptor beta chains from one sample sequenced in a study of blood T cell repertoires in COVID-19. TCRdb's copy holds only in-frame clones and misses some; the assay was immunoSEQ multiplex PCR. The repertoire holds fewer than 300,000 clones, with approximately 90% as singletons. Material: peripheral blood. The receptors originated from a woman in her 30s with COVID-19, enrolled during active disease.

This chain joins TRBV5-5 and TRBJ1-2; D is perhaps TRBD1 (6 bases). The CDR3 is 16 residues long. V shed 1 base and J shed 2 bases, with 15 bases lying between them. The germline CDR1 and CDR2 sequences are SGHKS and YYEKEE (reference sequence). DNA of the CDR3: TGTGCCAGCAGCTTGTTCGGACAGCGAGGAAACTATGGCTACACCTTC. This translates into CASSLFGQRGNYGYTF.

The CDR3 sequence: CASSRSGRESYEQYF. The CDR3 DNA sequence: TGCGCCAGCAGCCGTAGCGGGAGGGAATCCTACGAGCAGTACTTC. V usage is TRBV5-1 and J usage is TRBJ2-7, with TRBD2 matching 11 bases. The ends lost 4 bases at V and 1 base at J; junction bases unmatched: 4. Per the germline V gene, CDR1 is SGHRS and CDR2 is YFSETQ. The CDR3 sequence is 15 residues long.

V and J are TRBV6-5 and TRBJ1-6, with 9 positions matching TRBD1. Germline V gene sequence: CDR1 MNHEY, CDR2 SVGAGI. There are 14 residues in the CDR3. The V segment lost 5 bases and the J segment 8 bases; nucleotides outside the gene matches: 4. The CDR3: CASSRTGDHSPLHF. As DNA, the CDR3 is TGTGCCAGCAGTCGGACAGGGGATCATTCACCCCTCCACTTT.

The CDR3 reads CASSDRSNQPQHF. In nucleotides, the CDR3 is TGTGCCAGCAGTGACAGAAGCAATCAGCCCCAGCATTTT. The chain is built from TRBV2 and TRBJ1-5, with no clear D. V was pared by 3 bases and J by 1 base, with 4 bases between. Germline V gene sequence: CDR1 SNHLY, CDR2 FYNNEI. The CDR3 has 13 residues.

This chain connects TRBV4-1 to TRBJ2-5; 14 bases agree with TRBD2. CDR3 length: 15 amino acids. The trim removed 3 bases at V and 4 bases at J, leaving 1 base unmatched. Germline lookup yields CDR1 MGHRA and CDR2 YSYEKL. CDR3 in DNA: TGCGCCAGCAGCCACGGACTAGCGGGAGGAGAGACCCAGTACTTC. It codes for CASSHGLAGGETQYF.

The J gene is TRBJ2-7, the V gene TRBV5-6, with 14 bases that match TRBD2. This CDR3 has 16 residues. The germline CDR1 and CDR2 sequences are SGHDT and YYEEEE. V trimming: 3 bases; J trimming: 5 bases; junction bases outside the gene matches: 7. This chain's CDR3 is CASSSGTSGRFDEQYF. The CDR3 nucleotides read TGTGCCAGCAGCTCGGGGACTAGCGGGAGATTCGACGAGCAGTACTTC.

V and J are TRBV28 and TRBJ1-2; 7 positions match TRBD1. The CDR3 extends over 12 amino acids. The junction had 4 bases not matched to a gene; V was cut back by 8 bases and J by 4 bases. Germline loops: CDR1 MDHEN, CDR2 SYDVKM. The CDR3 sequence is CASQTGSYGYTF. CDR3 DNA: TGTGCCAGCCAGACAGGGTCCTATGGCTACACCTTC.

The J gene is TRBJ1-5, the V gene TRBV10-2; D is undetermined. V lost 4 bases and J 9 bases, leaving 10 bases between the germline ends. The CDR3 runs to 12 residues. Looked up from germline, CDR1 is WSHSY and CDR2 is SAAADI. CDR3 nucleotide sequence: TGCGCCAGCAGTGCCGGGGTAGGGCCCCAGCATTTT. This codes for CASSAGVGPQHF.

CDR3 residues: CAWSVQEGTEAFF. The CDR3 DNA is TGTGCCTGGAGTGTACAGGAGGGCACTGAAGCTTTCTTT. The chain links TRBV30 to TRBJ1-1, with D possibly matching TRBD1 (5 bases). CDR1 is GTSNPN, CDR2 SVGIG, per germline (reference sequence). The CDR3 is made up of 13 amino acids. Trimming left V 0 bases short and J 4 bases short, with 9 bases between.

The chain carries TRBV19 and TRBJ2-4; a possible D gene is TRBD2 (5 bases). The CDR3 contains 15 residues. Trimming took off 5 bases at V and 8 bases at J, with 19 bases between the two ends. Germline V gene data show CDR1 as LNHDA and CDR2 as SQIVND (reference sequence). The CDR3 region has the DNA TGTGCCAGTAGTGTCCCCCCTTTTGGGAGCTACATTCAGTACTTC. This codes for CASSVPPFGSYIQYF. The entire variable domain, with the rest obtained from reference TRBV19 and TRBJ2-4, is as follows: DGGITQSPKYLFRKEGQNVTLSCEQNLNHDAMYWYRQDPGQGLRLIYYSQIVNDFQKGDIAEGYSVSREKKESFPLTVTSAQKNPTAFYLCASSVPPFGSYIQYFGAGTRLSVL.

V usage is TRBV27 and J usage is TRBJ1-5, with TRBD1 matching 8 bases. With V trimmed by 4 bases and J by 6 bases, 14 bases remained unmatched. The CDR3 is 17 amino acids. Germline values: CDR1 MNHEY, CDR2 SMNVEV (reference sequence). The CDR3, as DNA: TGTGCCAGCAGTTCTATTCAGGGGGCGCGGGACAGTCAGCCCCAGCATTTT. Its protein is CASSSIQGARDSQPQHF.

This chain uses TRBV7-6 with TRBJ1-2, with D perhaps matching TRBD1 (5 bases). This CDR3 has 15 residues. V lost 5 bases and J 1 base, leaving 14 bases between the germline ends. Per the germline V gene, CDR1 is SGHVS and CDR2 is FNYEAQ. CDR3 sequence reads: CASSPTTQDNYGYTF. The CDR3 DNA is TGTGCCAGCAGCCCAACAACACAGGATAACTATGGCTACACCTTC.

The chain combines TRBV20-1 with TRBJ2-1; D is unresolved. Per the germline V gene, CDR1 is DFQATT and CDR2 is SNEGSKA (reference sequence). Trimming pared 3 bases from V and 0 bases from J, leaving 9 bases between. The CDR3 sequence is 14 residues long. The CDR3 DNA sequence: TGCAGTGCTAGTTTCCGGAGCTCCTACAATGAGCAGTTCTTC. The encoded protein is CSASFRSSYNEQFF.

This chain joins TRBV27 and TRBJ2-7, with TRBD2 identical over 8 bases. This CDR3 is 14 amino acids long. The J segment lost 0 bases and the V segment lost 2 bases, leaving 0 bases of the junction unmatched. Germline loops: CDR1 MNHEY, CDR2 SMNVEV (reference sequence). The DNA of the CDR3 is TGTGCCAGCAGTTTAGGGACTAGCTCCTACGAGCAGTACTTC. Translating gives CASSLGTSSYEQYF.

The rearrangement joins TRBV7-3 to TRBJ2-7; 10 bases fit TRBD2. Germline trimming cut 1 base from V and 3 bases from J; bases unmatched to any gene: 6. The germline gives CDR1 SGHTA, CDR2 FQGTGA. CDR3 length equals 16 residues. The DNA for the CDR3 is TGTGCCAGCAGCTTAATGGGACTAGCGAAGAACTACGAGCAGTACTTC. It is translated as CASSLMGLAKNYEQYF. The full variable domain, completed using reference TRBV7-3 and TRBJ2-7, is GAGVSQTPSNKVTEKGKYVELRCDPISGHTALYWYRQSLGQGPEFLIYFQGTGAADDSGLPNDRFFAVRPEGSVSTLKIQRTERGDSAVYLCASSLMGLAKNYEQYFGPGTRLTVT.

J is TRBJ1-1 and V is TRBV19, with D possibly being TRBD1 (5 bases). Trimming cost V 0 bases and J 7 bases, with 15 bases left between them. Per germline, CDR1 LNHDA and CDR2 SQIVND (reference sequence). This CDR3 region has 15 residues. The CDR3 protein is CASSIDLSGMNEAFF. DNA of the CDR3: TGTGCCAGTAGTATAGATCTGTCAGGGATGAATGAAGCTTTCTTT.

The CDR3 DNA is TGCGCCAGCAGCCTGGAACTAGCGGGAGGGCCCGGGGAGACCCAGTACTTC. Translation: CASSLELAGGPGETQYF. This chain uses TRBV5-1 with TRBJ2-5, with 13 bases lining up with TRBD2. The ends lost 4 bases at V and 5 bases at J; junction bases unmatched: 11. CDR1 and CDR2 (germline): SGHRS, YFSETQ. This CDR3 region has 17 residues.

The CDR3 nucleotides read TGCAGCGTATCCCAAGCGGGAGGGCCTAATGAGCAGTTCTTC. Translation: CSVSQAGGPNEQFF. V usage is TRBV29-1 and J usage is TRBJ2-1, with 10 positions matching TRBD2. Per the germline V gene, CDR1 is SQVTM and CDR2 is ANQGSEA. Losses at the gene ends were 6 bases for V and 7 bases for J; bases not matched to a gene: 9. The CDR3 contains 14 residues.

This rearrangement joins TRBV5-1 to TRBJ2-1; 9 bases are a match to TRBD2. This CDR3 is built from 16 residues. CDR1 SGHRS and CDR2 YFSETQ come from the germline V gene. V trimming: 2 bases; J trimming: 4 bases; junction bases outside the gene matches: 7. The CDR3: CASSFVAGVIYNEQFF. For the CDR3, the DNA is TGCGCCAGCAGCTTCGTAGCGGGAGTAATATACAATGAGCAGTTCTTC.

There are a few counts of this clone. The CDR3 protein is CASSLDSGQGYYGYTF. The CDR3 nucleotides are TGCGCCAGCAGCTTGGATTCGGGACAGGGGTACTATGGCTACACCTTC. The chain is built from TRBV5-1 and TRBJ1-2; TRBD1 matches at 10 bases. Germline values: CDR1 SGHRS, CDR2 YFSETQ. This CDR3 is built from 16 residues. V gave up 0 bases and J gave up 3 bases; unmatched junction bases: 5.

This clone has a handful of counts. The rearrangement joins TRBV5-6 to TRBJ1-1; TRBD1 aligns across 12 bases. The CDR3 sequence is 15 residues long. Germline V gene data show CDR1 as SGHDT and CDR2 as YYEEEE. V dropped 4 bases and J dropped 5; count of bases not matched to a gene: 6. The CDR3 DNA sequence: TGTGCCAGCAGCGCCGGGACAGGGGGCTTTACTGAAGCTTTCTTT. It specifies CASSAGTGGFTEAFF.